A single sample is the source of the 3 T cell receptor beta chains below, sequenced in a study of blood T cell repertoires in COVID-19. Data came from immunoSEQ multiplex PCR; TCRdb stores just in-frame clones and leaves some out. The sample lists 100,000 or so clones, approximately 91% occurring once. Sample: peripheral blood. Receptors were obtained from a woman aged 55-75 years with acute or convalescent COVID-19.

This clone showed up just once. The CDR3: CASSSQGLDGYTF. The CDR3 DNA follows: TGTGCCAGCAGCTCCCAGGGGCTGGATGGCTACACCTTC. V usage is TRBV7-9 and J usage is TRBJ1-2; tentative D call: TRBD1 (6 bases). The V gene lost 4 bases and the J gene lost 6 bases, with 12 bases spanning the gap. CDR1 and CDR2 (germline): SEHNR, FQNEAQ (reference sequence). The CDR3 covers 13 residues.

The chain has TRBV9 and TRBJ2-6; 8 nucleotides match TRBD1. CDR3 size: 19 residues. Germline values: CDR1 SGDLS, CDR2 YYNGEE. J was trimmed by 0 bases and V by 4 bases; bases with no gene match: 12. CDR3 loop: CASSSHGGQAFSGANVLTF. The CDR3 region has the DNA TGTGCCAGCAGCTCCCACGGGGGACAGGCTTTCTCTGGGGCCAACGTCCTGACTTTC.

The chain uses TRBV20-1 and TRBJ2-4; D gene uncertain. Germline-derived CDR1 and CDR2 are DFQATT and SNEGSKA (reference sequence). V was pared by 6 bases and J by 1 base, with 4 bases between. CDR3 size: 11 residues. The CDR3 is CSAEAKNIQYF. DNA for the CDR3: TGCAGTGCGGAGGCCAAAAACATTCAGTACTTC.